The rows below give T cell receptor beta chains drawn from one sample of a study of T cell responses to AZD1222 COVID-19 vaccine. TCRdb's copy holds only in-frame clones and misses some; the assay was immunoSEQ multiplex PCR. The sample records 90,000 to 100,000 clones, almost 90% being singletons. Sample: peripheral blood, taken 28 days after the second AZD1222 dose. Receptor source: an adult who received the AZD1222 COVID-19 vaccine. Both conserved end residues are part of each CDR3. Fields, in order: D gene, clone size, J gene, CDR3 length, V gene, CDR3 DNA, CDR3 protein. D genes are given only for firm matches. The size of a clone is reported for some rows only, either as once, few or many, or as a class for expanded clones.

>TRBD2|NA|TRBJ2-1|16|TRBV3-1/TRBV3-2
TGTGCCAGCAGCCCCTCGGGACTAGCGGGAGTGGATGAGCAGTTCTTC
CASSPSGLAGVDEQFF
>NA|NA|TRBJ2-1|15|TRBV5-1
TGCGCCAGCAGCCCTCTAGCCGTCCCGTACAATGAGCAGTTCTTC
CASSPLAVPYNEQFF
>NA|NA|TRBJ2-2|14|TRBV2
TGTGCCAGCAGTGAGGGCAGGCTCACCGGGGAGCTGTTTTTT
CASSEGRLTGELFF
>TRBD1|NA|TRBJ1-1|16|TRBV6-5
TGTGCCAGCAGTTCCCTTCAGGGGGCGGGGAACACTGAAGCTTTCTTT
CASSSLQGAGNTEAFF
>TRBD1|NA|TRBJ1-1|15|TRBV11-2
TGTGCCAGCAGCCCCGGACAGGGGGCAGGGACTGAAGCTTTCTTT
CASSPGQGAGTEAFF
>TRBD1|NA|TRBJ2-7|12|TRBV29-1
TGCAGCGCTGCGTGGACAGGGAGGGAGCAGTACTTC
CSAAWTGREQYF
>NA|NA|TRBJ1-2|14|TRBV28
TGTGCCAGCAGTCTCGGACAGAAGTCCTATGGCTACACCTTC
CASSLGQKSYGYTF
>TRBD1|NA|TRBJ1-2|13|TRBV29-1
TGCAGCGTAGGGGACAGGGGATACTATGGCTACACCTTC
CSVGDRGYYGYTF
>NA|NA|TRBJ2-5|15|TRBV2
TGTGCCAGCACCTCTCGGGAAAGTATAGGAGAGACCCAGTACTTC
CASTSRESIGETQYF
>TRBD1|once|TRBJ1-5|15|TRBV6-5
TGTGCCAGCAGCTCGACAGGGGTCCTAAGACAGCCCCAGCATTTT
CASSSTGVLRQPQHF
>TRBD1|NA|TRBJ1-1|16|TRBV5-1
TGCGCCAGCAGCTCAGACATGGGACAGTTCAACACTGAAGCTTTCTTT
CASSSDMGQFNTEAFF
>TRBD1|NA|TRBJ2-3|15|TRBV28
TGTGCCAGCAGTTCGCCGGGACAGGGCCTTGATACGCAGTATTTT
CASSSPGQGLDTQYF
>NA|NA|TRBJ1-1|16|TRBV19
TGTGCCAGTAGCCGGCTTGCTGAAGGGGTGGGCACTGAAGCTTTCTTT
CASSRLAEGVGTEAFF
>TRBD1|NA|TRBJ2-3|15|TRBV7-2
TGTGCCAGCAGCCAGAACAGGGGTGGATTAGATACGCAGTATTTT
CASSQNRGGLDTQYF
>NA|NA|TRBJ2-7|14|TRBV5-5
TGTGCCAGCAGCTTGGTACAGGGCCTCGACGAGCAGTACTTC
CASSLVQGLDEQYF
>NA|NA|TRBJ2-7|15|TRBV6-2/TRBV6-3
TGTGCCAGCAGTTCCCGGGACGTTTACTCCTACGAGCAGTACTTC
CASSSRDVYSYEQYF
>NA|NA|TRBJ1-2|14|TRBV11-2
TGTGCCAGCAGCTCGCAAAGGGGGGTCTCTGGCTACACCTTC
CASSSQRGVSGYTF
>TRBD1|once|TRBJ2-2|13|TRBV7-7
TGTGCCAGCGGGACAGGGTCCACCGGGGAGCTGTTTTTT
CASGTGSTGELFF
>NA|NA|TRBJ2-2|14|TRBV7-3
TGTGCCAGCAGCACGGGACAGAACACCGGGGAGCTGTTTTTT
CASSTGQNTGELFF
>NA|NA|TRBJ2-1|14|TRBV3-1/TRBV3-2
TGTGCCAGCAGCCAAACGACAGGAAACAATGAGCAGTTCTTC
CASSQTTGNNEQFF
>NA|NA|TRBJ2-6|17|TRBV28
TGTGCCAGCAGTTTAGGCGGCACAGCCTCTGGGGCCAACGTCCTGACTTTC
CASSLGGTASGANVLTF
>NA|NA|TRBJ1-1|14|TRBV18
TGTGCCAGCTCACAAGGACAGCTGAACACTGAAGCTTTCTTT
CASSQGQLNTEAFF
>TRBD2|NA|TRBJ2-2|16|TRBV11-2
TGTGCCAGCAGCTTAGGACTAGCGGGAGGTACCGGGGAGCTGTTTTTT
CASSLGLAGGTGELFF
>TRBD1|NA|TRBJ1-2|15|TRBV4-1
TGCGCCAGCAGCCAACCGACAGGGAATAACTATGGCTACACCTTC
CASSQPTGNNYGYTF
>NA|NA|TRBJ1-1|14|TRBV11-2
TGTGCCAGCAGCTTATCCCTTACGGGGACTGAAGCTTTCTTT
CASSLSLTGTEAFF
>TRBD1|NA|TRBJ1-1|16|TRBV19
TGTGCCAGTAGTCGGGACAGGTCGTTGCGGGACACTGAAGCTTTCTTT
CASSRDRSLRDTEAFF
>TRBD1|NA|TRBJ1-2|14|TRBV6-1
TGTGCCAGCAGTGAAGGGGGACAGGGTTATGGCTACACCTTC
CASSEGGQGYGYTF
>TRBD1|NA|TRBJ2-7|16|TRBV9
TGTGCCAGCAGCGTGGGCACCGGGACAGGGTCCTACGAGCAGTACTTC
CASSVGTGTGSYEQYF
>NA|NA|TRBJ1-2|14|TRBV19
TGTGCCAGTAGCATAGGGACGGGAGGCTATGGCTACACCTTC
CASSIGTGGYGYTF
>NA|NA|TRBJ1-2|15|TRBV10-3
TGTGCCATCAGTGAGTCGCACAGGCCCGACTATGGCTACACCTTC
CAISESHRPDYGYTF
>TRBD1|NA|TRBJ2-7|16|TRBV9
TGTGCCAGCAGCCCCCGCGGGACAGGCCTCTCCAACGAGCAGTACTTC
CASSPRGTGLSNEQYF
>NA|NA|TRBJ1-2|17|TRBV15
TGTGCCACCAGCAGAGATATAGGTCGGAGGTTGGGCTATGGCTACACCTTC
CATSRDIGRRLGYGYTF
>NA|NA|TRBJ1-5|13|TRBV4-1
TGCGCCAGCAGCCAAGAGGGGACTCAGCCCCAGCATTTT
CASSQEGTQPQHF
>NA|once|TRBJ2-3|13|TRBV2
TGTGCCAGCAAGGCGGGACTCACAGATACGCAGTATTTT
CASKAGLTDTQYF
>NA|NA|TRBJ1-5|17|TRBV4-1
TGCGCCAGCAGCCAAGACAGTTATGTCGACAGAAATCAGCCCCAGCATTTT
CASSQDSYVDRNQPQHF
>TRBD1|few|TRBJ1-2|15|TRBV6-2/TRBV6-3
TGTGCCAGCAGCGGACAGGGGGGAGGCAACTATGGCTACACCTTC
CASSGQGGGNYGYTF
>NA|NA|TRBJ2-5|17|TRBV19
TGTGCCAGTAGTATCTTCCCCGGGGTAGCGTCTGGAGAGACCCAGTACTTC
CASSIFPGVASGETQYF
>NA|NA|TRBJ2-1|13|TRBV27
TGTGCCAGCAGTTTACCATCAAACAATGAGCAGTTCTTC
CASSLPSNNEQFF
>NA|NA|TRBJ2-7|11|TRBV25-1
TGTGGGATGCCGATCTCCTACGAGCAGTACTTC
CGMPISYEQYF
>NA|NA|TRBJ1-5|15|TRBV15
TGTGCCACCAGCAGGGACCGAGGGGACAATCAGCCCCAGCATTTT
CATSRDRGDNQPQHF
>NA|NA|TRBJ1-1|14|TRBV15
TGTGCCACCAGCAGAGATGAGATGAACACTGAAGCTTTCTTT
CATSRDEMNTEAFF
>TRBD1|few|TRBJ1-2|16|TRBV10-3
TGTGCCATCAGTGAACTCCAGGGACAGGGGAAGGATGGCTACACCTTC
CAISELQGQGKDGYTF
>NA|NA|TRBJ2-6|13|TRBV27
TGTGCCAGCAGACACTCTGGGGCCAACGTCCTGACTTTC
CASRHSGANVLTF
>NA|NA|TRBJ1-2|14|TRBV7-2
TGTGCCAGCAGCTTCGTGGGGGTGCTCTATGGCTACACCTTC
CASSFVGVLYGYTF
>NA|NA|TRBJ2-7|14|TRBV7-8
TGTGCCAGCAGCTTATCAGGGAGAGCCTACGAGCAGTACTTC
CASSLSGRAYEQYF
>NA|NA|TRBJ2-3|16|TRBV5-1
TGCGCCAGCAGCAGATATTCTAACCCGGAGGGGGATACGCAGTATTTT
CASSRYSNPEGDTQYF
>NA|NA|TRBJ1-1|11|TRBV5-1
TGCGCCAGCAGCCTGGGGTTCGGGGCTTTCTTT
CASSLGFGAFF
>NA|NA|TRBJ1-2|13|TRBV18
TGTGCCAGCTCACCCTCGGGTGGATATGGCTACACCTTC
CASSPSGGYGYTF
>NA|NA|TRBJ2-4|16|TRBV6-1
TGTGCCAGCAGTGACGTGGCAGGGAGAGCCAAAAACATTCAGTACTTC
CASSDVAGRAKNIQYF
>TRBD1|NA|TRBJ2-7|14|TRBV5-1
TGCGCCAGCAGCTTGGGACAGGGGGTTGGCGAGCAGTACTTC
CASSLGQGVGEQYF
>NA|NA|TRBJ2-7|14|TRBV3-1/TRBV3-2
TGTGCCAGCAGCCCCCCGACCCCTCCCTACGAGCAGTACTTC
CASSPPTPPYEQYF
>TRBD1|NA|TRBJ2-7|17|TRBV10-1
TGCGCCAGCAGTGAAAGTAAAAGGAGACAGGGGGCTAAAGAGCAGTACTTC
CASSESKRRQGAKEQYF
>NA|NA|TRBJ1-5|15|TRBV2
TGTGCCAGCAAAAGCGAAGGACTTAGCAATCAGCCCCAGCATTTT
CASKSEGLSNQPQHF
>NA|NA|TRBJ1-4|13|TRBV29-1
TGCAGCGTTGGAGGGGATTCGGGGGAAAAACTGTTTTTT
CSVGGDSGEKLFF
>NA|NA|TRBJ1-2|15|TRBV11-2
TGTGCCAGCAGCTTAGATCCAGGCAGCTTCTATGGCTACACCTTC
CASSLDPGSFYGYTF